The 20 T cell receptor beta chains listed next were all sequenced from one sample in a study of shared clonotypes between healthy human individuals. TCRdb keeps only in-frame clones here, not all; method: immunoSEQ multiplex PCR. The table shows some 680,000 clones, with around four fifths occurring only once. The material sequenced was memory CD4+ T cells sorted from blood. Noted subset: CD45RA-negative fraction. These receptors were collected from a woman younger than 45 in good health.

The chain links TRBV6-1 to TRBJ2-5, with TRBD2 as a possible D gene (5 bases). From germline, CDR1 is MNHNS and CDR2 SASEGT. V was pared by 6 bases and J by 0 bases, with 11 bases between. This CDR3 comprises 14 residues. In nucleotides, the CDR3 is TGTGCCAGCAGCGCGGACTGGTACCAAGAGACCCAGTACTTC. This sequence encodes CASSADWYQETQYF.

This chain uses TRBV19 with TRBJ2-5; D is possibly TRBD1 (6 bases). The V gene's germline CDR1 is LNHDA and CDR2 SQIVND (reference sequence). V was shortened by 7 bases and J by 5 bases, with 20 bases between the two germline ends. The CDR3 loop spans 15 amino acids. The CDR3, as DNA: TGTGCCAGTAATCCGGGACACGGTCAGGTGGAGACCCAGTACTTC. This codes for CASNPGHGQVETQYF.

The V and J genes are TRBV27 and TRBJ2-5, with 15 bases aligning to TRBD2. The CDR3 loop spans 16 amino acids. The trim removed 5 bases at V and 3 bases at J, leaving 4 bases unmatched. Germline lookup yields CDR1 MNHEY and CDR2 SMNVEV (reference sequence). The CDR3 is CASSRGLAGGKETQYF. As DNA, the CDR3 is TGTGCCAGCAGTAGGGGACTAGCGGGAGGTAAAGAGACCCAGTACTTC.

This clone was seen a handful of times. V and J are TRBV5-6 and TRBJ2-3; 12 bases align to TRBD2. CDR1 is SGHDT and CDR2 is YYEEEE in the germline V gene. This CDR3 region has 16 residues. V lost 2 bases, J lost 5 bases, and 6 bases stayed unmatched. The CDR3 loop reads CASSFLAGGRVDTQYF. The DNA of the CDR3 is TGTGCCAGCAGCTTTCTAGCGGGAGGGCGGGTAGATACGCAGTATTTT.

This clone was counted once. The V call is TRBV5-1, the J call TRBJ1-1; 9 bases are a match to TRBD1. CDR3 length equals 14 residues. In germline, CDR1 is SGHRS, CDR2 YFSETQ. V dropped 4 bases and J dropped 6; count of bases not matched to a gene: 7. CDR3 in amino acids: CASSALGQGAEAFF. The CDR3 DNA reads TGCGCCAGCAGCGCTTTGGGACAGGGTGCTGAAGCTTTCTTT.

About this clone itself: A much larger clone sits a single nucleotide away, making a read error possible. J is TRBJ1-1 and V is TRBV5-8, with unresolved D. V lost 5 bases, J lost 4 bases, and 6 bases lay in between. The CDR3 is made up of 11 amino acids. Looked up from germline, CDR1 is SGHTS and CDR2 is YDEGEE. The CDR3 here is CASSRTTEAFF. CDR3 DNA: TGTGCCAGCAGTCGGACCACTGAAGCTTTCTTT.

This clone was recorded many times. This chain's CDR3 is CASSQLLVNEQFF. DNA for the CDR3: TGTGCCAGCAGCCAGCTTCTAGTTAATGAGCAGTTCTTC. This chain joins TRBV14 and TRBJ2-1; no clear D. CDR1 is SGHDN and CDR2 is FVKESK in the germline V gene. With 3 bases removed from V and 7 bases from J, the gap between germline ends came to 10 bases. The CDR3 covers 13 residues. The full variable domain, with the rest looked up from reference TRBV14 and TRBJ2-1, is EAGVTQFPSHSVIEKGQTVTLRCDPISGHDNLYWYRRVMGKEIKFLLHFVKESKQDESGMPNNRFLAERTGGTYSTLKVQPAELEDSGVYFCASSQLLVNEQFFGPGTRLTVL.

The rearrangement joins TRBV2 to TRBJ2-5; 10 bases are a match to TRBD2. The J segment lost 2 bases and the V segment lost 4 bases, leaving 4 bases of the junction unmatched. CDR1 SNHLY and CDR2 FYNNEI come from the germline V gene. This CDR3 comprises 15 residues. The CDR3 sequence is CASSAKLAGQETQYF. CDR3 DNA sequence: TGTGCCAGCAGTGCCAAACTAGCGGGGCAAGAGACCCAGTACTTC.

The chain recombines TRBV5-4 with TRBJ1-1, with D possibly TRBD1 on 6 matching bases. The CDR3 runs to 13 residues. V was pared by 4 bases and J by 1 base, with 8 bases between. Looked up from germline, CDR1 is SGHNT and CDR2 is YYREEE (reference sequence). The CDR3: CASSVQGNTEAFF. CDR3 DNA sequence: TGTGCCAGCAGCGTACAGGGGAACACTGAAGCTTTCTTT.

The J gene is TRBJ1-2, the V gene TRBV19; 9 bases align to TRBD1. The CDR3 is 15 residues long. Per germline, CDR1 LNHDA and CDR2 SQIVND (reference sequence). Trimming at V came to 6 bases and at J to 1 base, leaving 6 bases not matched to a gene. CDR3: CASSLRDRDNYGYTF. The CDR3 bases are TGTGCCAGTAGCCTCCGGGACAGGGATAACTATGGCTACACCTTC. The whole variable domain, remainder taken from reference TRBV19 and TRBJ1-2, is DGGITQSPKYLFRKEGQNVTLSCEQNLNHDAMYWYRQDPGQGLRLIYYSQIVNDFQKGDIAEGYSVSREKKESFPLTVTSAQKNPTAFYLCASSLRDRDNYGYTFGSGTRLTVV.

The J gene is TRBJ1-2, the V gene TRBV28; TRBD1 matches at 12 bases. The V segment lost 2 bases and the J segment 8 bases; nucleotides outside the gene matches: 6. CDR1 is MDHEN, CDR2 SYDVKM, per germline. The CDR3 spans 15 residues. The CDR3 here is CASSLEGQGASGYTF. As DNA, the CDR3 is TGTGCCAGCAGTTTAGAGGGACAGGGGGCGAGCGGCTACACCTTC.

The gene calls are TRBV6-5 and TRBJ2-7; perhaps TRBD1 as D (6 bases). The CDR3 extends over 13 amino acids. Trimming cost V 4 bases and J 6 bases, with 13 bases left between them. The germline CDR1 and CDR2 sequences are MNHEY and SVGAGI. The CDR3 is CASSSGTGFEQYF. In nucleotides, the CDR3 is TGTGCCAGCAGTTCCGGAACAGGGTTCGAGCAGTACTTC.

The rearrangement uses TRBV7-9 and TRBJ2-5; no definite D call. Germline V CDR1 and CDR2: SEHNR, FQNEAQ (reference sequence). The CDR3 covers 14 residues. With 2 bases removed from V and 2 bases from J, the gap between germline ends came to 9 bases. CDR3 region: CASSLRHKQETQYF. CDR3 DNA: TGTGCCAGCAGCTTAAGGCACAAACAAGAGACCCAGTACTTC.

This clone was seen only a few times. J is TRBJ1-2 and V is TRBV5-4; 7 nucleotides line up with TRBD1. Germline CDR1 SGHNT, CDR2 YYREEE (reference sequence). V gave up 2 bases and J gave up 2 bases; unmatched junction bases: 6. There are 15 residues in the CDR3. Written as DNA, the CDR3 is TGTGCCAGCAGCTTTGGCCCGGGACAGAACTATGGCTACACCTTC. Translating gives CASSFGPGQNYGYTF. The whole variable domain, remainder taken from reference TRBV5-4 and TRBJ1-2, is ETGVTQSPTHLIKTRGQQVTLRCSSQSGHNTVSWYQQALGQGPQFIFQYYREEENGRGNFPPRFSGLQFPNYSSELNVNALELDDSALYLCASSFGPGQNYGYTFGSGTRLTVV.

In its sample, this clone was seen a few times. The chain combines TRBV14 with TRBJ1-1; tentatively, D is TRBD1 (6 bases). The CDR3 contains 15 residues. CDR1 is SGHDN, CDR2 FVKESK, per germline. V shed 1 base and J shed 1 base, with 10 bases lying between them. The CDR3 loop is CASSQVSGANTEAFF. Written as DNA, the CDR3 is TGTGCCAGCAGCCAAGTTTCGGGGGCGAACACTGAAGCTTTCTTT.

Points on this clone: Other DNA sequences in this sample translate to the same CDR3. V usage is TRBV30 and J usage is TRBJ1-5; D is undetermined. The V and J ends lost 5 bases and 1 base respectively, with 9 bases between them. The CDR3 is 13 residues long. Per germline, CDR1 GTSNPN and CDR2 SVGIG (reference sequence). The CDR3 bases are TGTGCCTGGTCGTCCGGGAGCAATCAGCCCCAGCATTTT. Translated: CAWSSGSNQPQHF.

V and J are TRBV6-6 and TRBJ1-5; TRBD1 might be the D (5 bases). This CDR3 has 16 amino acids. Trimming took off 5 bases at V and 4 bases at J, with 18 bases between the two ends. Germline CDR1 reads MNHNY; CDR2 reads SVGAGI (reference sequence). Here the CDR3 reads CASSPRYRRRNQPQHF. The CDR3 bases are TGTGCCAGCAGTCCCCGGTACAGGCGAAGGAATCAGCCCCAGCATTTT.

The chain is built from TRBV5-1 and TRBJ1-1; D not resolved. Trimming took off 7 bases at V and 1 base at J, with 5 bases between the two ends. This CDR3 region has 11 residues. CDR1 and CDR2 from the germline V gene are SGHRS and YFSETQ. The CDR3 sequence is CASAENTEAFF. The CDR3 DNA is TGCGCCAGCGCGGAGAACACTGAAGCTTTCTTT.

The table lists this clone with a few counts. J is TRBJ2-7 and V is TRBV27; D is uncertain. The ends were cut back, 4 bases at V and 3 bases at J, with 16 bases in the middle. Germline assignment: CDR1 MNHEY and CDR2 SMNVEV (reference sequence). The CDR3 has 15 amino acids. DNA for the CDR3: TGTGCCAGCAGTTACCTCCCCGTCTATTACTACGAGCAGTACTTC. Translating it yields CASSYLPVYYYEQYF.

The V and J genes are TRBV11-2 and TRBJ2-7, with 14 nucleotides matching TRBD2. Looked up from germline, CDR1 is SGHAT and CDR2 is FQNNGV. V was pared by 3 bases and J by 9 bases, with 7 bases of the junction left unmatched. The CDR3 loop spans 15 amino acids. For the CDR3, the DNA is TGTGCCAGCAGCTTTGAAGGACTAGCGGGAGGAAGGCAGTACTTC. Protein sequence: CASSFEGLAGGRQYF.